This T cell receptor (beta chain) originates from a study of T-cell memory formation after mild COVID-19. TCRdb re-derived calls from the 5' RACE reads in MiXCR, one entry per CDR3 protein. The sample carries about 200,000 distinct CDR3 sequences, around 8.8% recorded once. As regards this clonotype: Antigen specificity is unknown.

The study, taken as a whole, reports: Some clones that responded turned up in pre-infection memory, which suggests that cross-reactive memory joined in.

Sequences were obtained from PBMCs or a T cell subset sorted from them (not recorded which). The source is a man between 18 and 35 years old who had mild COVID-19 (a few samples of this study predate the infection). Cell type and time point are not known.

CDR3 sequence: CASSNRDHTDTQYF. In DNA, the CDR3 is TGTGCCAGCAGTAACCGGGACCACACAGATACGCAGTATTTT. The chain uses TRBV6-1 and TRBJ2-3; D is possibly TRBD1 or TRBD2 (5 bases each). The V gene lost 5 bases and the J gene lost 2 bases, with 11 bases spanning the gap. Germline V lookup: CDR1 MNHNS, CDR2 SASEGT. This CDR3 spans 14 amino acids.